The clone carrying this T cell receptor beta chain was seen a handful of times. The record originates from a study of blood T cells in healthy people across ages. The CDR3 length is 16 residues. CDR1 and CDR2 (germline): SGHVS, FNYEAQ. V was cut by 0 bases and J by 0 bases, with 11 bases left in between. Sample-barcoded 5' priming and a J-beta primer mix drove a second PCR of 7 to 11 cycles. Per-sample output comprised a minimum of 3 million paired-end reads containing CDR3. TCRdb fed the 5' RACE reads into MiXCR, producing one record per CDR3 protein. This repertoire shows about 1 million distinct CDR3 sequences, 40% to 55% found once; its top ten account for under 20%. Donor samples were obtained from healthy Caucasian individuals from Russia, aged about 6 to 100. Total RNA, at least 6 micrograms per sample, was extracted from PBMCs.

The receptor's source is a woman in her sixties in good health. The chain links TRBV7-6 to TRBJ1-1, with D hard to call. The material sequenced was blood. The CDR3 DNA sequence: TGTGCCAGCAGCTTAGCCGGCCGGCTAATGAACACTGAAGCTTTCTTT. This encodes CASSLAGRLMNTEAFF.